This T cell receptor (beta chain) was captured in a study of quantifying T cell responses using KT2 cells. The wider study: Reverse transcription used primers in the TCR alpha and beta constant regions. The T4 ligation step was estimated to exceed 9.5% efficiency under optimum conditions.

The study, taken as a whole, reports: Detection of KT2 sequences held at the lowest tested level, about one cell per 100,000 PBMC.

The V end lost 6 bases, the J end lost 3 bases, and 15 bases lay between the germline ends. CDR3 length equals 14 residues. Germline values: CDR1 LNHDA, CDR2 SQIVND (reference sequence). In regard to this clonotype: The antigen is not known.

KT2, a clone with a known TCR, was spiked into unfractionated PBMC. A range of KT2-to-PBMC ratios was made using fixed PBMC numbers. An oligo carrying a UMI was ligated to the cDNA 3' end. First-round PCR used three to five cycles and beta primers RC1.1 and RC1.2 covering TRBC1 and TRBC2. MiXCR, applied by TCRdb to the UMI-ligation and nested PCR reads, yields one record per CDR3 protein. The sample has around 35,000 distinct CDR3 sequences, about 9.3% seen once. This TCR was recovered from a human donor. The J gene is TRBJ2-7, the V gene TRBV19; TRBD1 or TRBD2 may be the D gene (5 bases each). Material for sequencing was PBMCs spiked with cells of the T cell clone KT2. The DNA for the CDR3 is TGTGCCAGTAGCCAACCCGGGACGGGCTACGAGCAGTACTTC. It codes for CASSQPGTGYEQYF.